A single sample gave rise to the 11 T cell receptor beta chains below, sequenced in a study of blood T cell repertoires in COVID-19. Method: immunoSEQ multiplex PCR; TCRdb's copy keeps in-frame clones and lacks some. The sample includes 250,000 to 300,000 clones, 80% to 90% of them seen just once. Specimen: peripheral blood. Receptors originate from a middle-aged woman who had recovered from COVID-19.

The chain links TRBV5-8 to TRBJ2-1, with 7 nucleotides matching TRBD1. In germline, CDR1 is SGHTS, CDR2 YDEGEE. Trimming took 3 bases from V and 4 from J; bases not matched to a gene: 1. The CDR3 totals 13 residues. CDR3 sequence: CASSSRGYNEQFF. CDR3 sequence (DNA): TGTGCCAGCAGCTCCAGGGGGTACAATGAGCAGTTCTTC.

This clone has just a few counts. This sequence joins TRBV30 and TRBJ1-1, with TRBD1 matching 7 bases. Germline CDR1 GTSNPN, CDR2 SVGIG (reference sequence). Losses at the gene ends were 3 bases for V and 8 bases for J; bases not matched to a gene: 12. The CDR3 spans 14 residues. CDR3 loop: CAWSLFTGADEAFF. The CDR3 nucleotides read TGTGCCTGGAGCCTATTTACAGGGGCAGACGAAGCTTTCTTT.

The chain links TRBV15 to TRBJ2-6; 7 nucleotides align to TRBD2. The CDR3 length is 17 residues. In germline, CDR1 is LNHNV, CDR2 YYDKDF (reference sequence). After removal of 2 bases from V and 0 bases from J, the junction contained 4 bases not matched to a gene. The CDR3: CATSRSPSGSGANVLTF. The CDR3, as DNA: TGTGCCACCAGCAGATCCCCTAGCGGCTCTGGGGCCAACGTCCTGACTTTC.

V gene TRBV4-3 combines with J gene TRBJ2-2, with D hard to call. Germline assignment: CDR1 LGHNA and CDR2 YSLEER. Trimming cost V 0 bases and J 3 bases, with 8 bases left between them. CDR3 length: 15 amino acids. CDR3 DNA sequence: TGCGCCAGCAGCCAAGATGCGGTCTACACCGGGGAGCTGTTTTTT. Translating it yields CASSQDAVYTGELFF.

The chain has TRBV19 and TRBJ1-2; D might be TRBD1 (5 bases). V was clipped by 4 bases and J by 2 bases, with 14 bases between them. The CDR3 runs 15 residues. The germline CDR1 and CDR2 sequences are LNHDA and SQIVND (reference sequence). The CDR3 nucleotides read TGTGCCAGTAGTAGACCGGGGGGGGAGAACTATGGCTACACCTTC. This translates into CASSRPGGENYGYTF.

The gene calls are TRBV4-3 and TRBJ1-1; 9 nucleotides match TRBD1. Germline V gives CDR1 LGHNA, CDR2 YSLEER. The CDR3 length is 16 residues. With V trimmed by 0 bases and J by 6 bases, 8 bases remained unmatched. This CDR3 reads CASSQDRLRQGAEAFF. As DNA, the CDR3 is TGCGCCAGCAGCCAAGATCGACTACGACAGGGGGCTGAAGCTTTCTTT.

The V call is TRBV5-1, the J call TRBJ2-5; possibly TRBD1 for D (6 bases). The CDR3 contains 16 residues. V lost 0 bases to trimming and J lost 2 bases, with 14 bases between them. Germline CDR1 SGHRS, CDR2 YFSETQ. The CDR3 loop is CASSLAGHLRQETQYF. The CDR3 DNA is TGCGCCAGCAGCTTGGCGGGACACCTAAGACAAGAGACCCAGTACTTC.

This sequence joins TRBV7-3 and TRBJ2-2; D is possibly TRBD1 (6 bases). The germline CDR1 and CDR2 sequences are SGHTA and FQGTGA. The CDR3 covers 15 residues. V was cut by 4 bases and J by 4 bases, with 13 bases left in between. The CDR3 nucleotides are TGTGCCAGCAGCTCTCAGGGGTTCTTCACCGGGGAGCTGTTTTTT. The encoded protein is CASSSQGFFTGELFF.

The chain's CDR3 is CASSVETATHYGYTF. Here the CDR3 DNA reads TGTGCCAGCAGCGTGGAGACAGCGACCCACTATGGCTACACCTTC. The rearrangement joins TRBV9 to TRBJ1-2; D is possibly TRBD1 (5 bases). The germline V and J ends were trimmed by 2 bases and 3 bases, with 14 bases remaining between them. Germline V gives CDR1 SGDLS, CDR2 YYNGEE. This CDR3 region has 15 residues. Supplemented by reference TRBV9 and TRBJ1-2, the full variable domain reads DSGVTQTPKHLITATGQRVTLRCSPRSGDLSVYWYQQSLDQGLQFLIQYYNGEERAKGNILERFSAQQFPDLHSELNLSSLELGDSALYFCASSVETATHYGYTFGSGTRLTVV.

The rearrangement links TRBV9 to TRBJ2-2; 8 nucleotides align to TRBD2. Trimming removed 4 bases from V and 2 bases from J; junction bases left unmatched: 1. Per germline, CDR1 SGDLS and CDR2 YYNGEE. The CDR3 consists of 14 residues. The CDR3 nucleotides are TGTGCCAGCAGCCTAGCGGGTAACACCGGGGAGCTGTTTTTT. It yields the protein CASSLAGNTGELFF.

J is TRBJ2-3 and V is TRBV4-1; 10 nucleotides agree with TRBD2. Germline-derived CDR1 and CDR2 are MGHRA and YSYEKL. This CDR3 comprises 17 residues. Trimming removed 1 base from V and 4 bases from J; junction bases left unmatched: 8. CDR3 sequence reads: CASSQGRLGTSADTQYF. For the CDR3, the DNA is TGCGCCAGCAGCCAAGGTCGATTGGGGACTAGCGCAGATACGCAGTATTTT.